The entry below gives a single TCR beta chain sequence along with its context. Assay used: immunoSEQ multiplex PCR; TCRdb lists only in-frame clones, some missing. Found here are hundreds of thousands of clones, about 74% of them singletons; the top ten hold about 11%. This sample was taken from a study of shared clonotypes between healthy human individuals. Germline V gene sequence: CDR1 SGHRS, CDR2 YFSETQ. CDR3 length equals 15 residues. Trimming stripped 4 bases from V and 1 base from J, with 14 bases between. The chain carries TRBV5-1 and TRBJ1-1; D not resolved. The source material was PBMCs. This clonotype was obtained from a woman in her thirties or forties in good health. Some clones in this sample may be carry-over from other donors' samples. The CDR3 coding sequence is TGCGCCAGCAGCCCGGAGACATCTCGGAACACTGAAGCTTTCTTT. This sequence encodes CASSPETSRNTEAFF.